Listed here are 30 T cell receptor beta chains from one sample, sequenced in a study of patients and donors after allogeneic stem cell transplantation (dated by TCRdb to 2020 to 2022). Preparation of the library involved RT-PCR. Sequenced on a NextSeq 550. TCRdb reran the public reads through fastp at Q25 and MiXCR, keeping productive beta chains. Each CDR3 protein gets just one entry, which takes the most common genes and DNA from the rows behind it. The sample includes roughly 880,000 distinct CDR3 sequences, with under 20% observed a single time. Around 6% of the sample rests with the top ten. The sample was blood, either unsorted or a sorted T cell fraction (not recorded which). Receptors originate from a human donor who was either an allogeneic HSCT recipient or a stem cell or donor lymphocyte infusion donor (not recorded which). It is not recorded whose cells these are; they may come from a transplant donor.

This clonotype was detected a few times. The chain employs TRBV12-3 or TRBV12-4 and TRBJ2-7, with D perhaps assigned TRBD1 or TRBD2 (6 bases each). The CDR3 covers 15 residues. Trimming shortened V by 4 bases and J by 6 bases, and 19 bases separated the two germline ends. CDR3 DNA: TGTGCCAGCAGTTCCCGGACAGTGACCGGGGGCGAGCAGTACTTC. Translation gives CASSSRTVTGGEQYF.

The sample holds a few counts of this clonotype. The gene calls are TRBV5-1 and TRBJ2-1; D uncertain. The length of the CDR3 is 14 residues. Trimming took 2 bases from V and 5 from J, leaving 11 bases between them. The germline V gene has CDR1 SGHRS and CDR2 YFSETQ. CDR3 protein: CASSFYLQDNEQFF. DNA for the CDR3: TGCGCCAGCAGCTTTTACCTTCAAGACAATGAGCAGTTCTTC.

The chain has TRBV20-1 and TRBJ2-7; D gene uncertain. V was shortened by 0 bases and J by 6 bases, with 18 bases between the two germline ends. The germline gives CDR1 DFQATT, CDR2 SNEGSKA (reference sequence). CDR3 length: 15 amino acids. CDR3 in amino acids: CSARDGNSPNREQYF. In DNA form, the CDR3 reads TGCAGTGCTAGAGACGGCAACAGCCCCAATCGCGAGCAGTACTTC.

The V gene is TRBV11-2, the J gene TRBJ2-7, with 12 positions matching TRBD2. Germline V gene lookup returns CDR1 SGHAT and CDR2 FQNNGV. V gave up 4 bases and J gave up 0 bases; unmatched junction bases: 10. The CDR3 consists of 18 residues. The CDR3 DNA is TGTGCCAGCAGCTCCAGGGGGCTAGCGGGGGGGAGCTCCTACGAGCAGTACTTC. Translation gives CASSSRGLAGGSSYEQYF.

In its sample, this clonotype was seen a few times. The chain combines TRBV20-1 with TRBJ1-3; D remains ambiguous. The CDR3 has 13 amino acids. Germline loops: CDR1 DFQATT, CDR2 SNEGSKA (reference sequence). The V end was cut by 4 bases, the J end by 4 bases, with 11 bases between. The CDR3 DNA reads as TGCAGTGCTACGGGGTTCGTCGGAAACACCATATATTTT. As protein: CSATGFVGNTIYF.

The V gene is TRBV4-1, the J gene TRBJ2-7, with D hard to call. The CDR3 contains 16 residues. The germline gives CDR1 MGHRA, CDR2 YSYEKL. The V gene lost 3 bases and the J gene lost 2 bases, with 17 bases spanning the gap. The CDR3 DNA sequence: TGCGCCAGCAGCCACCGACCCACCCCCAGGACCTACGAGCAGTACTTC. Translated, it gives CASSHRPTPRTYEQYF.

This CDR3 reads CASSQGSRKRSRGKSNQPQHF. CDR3 coding DNA: TGTGCCAGCAGCCAAGGGTCGCGAAAAAGAAGCAGGGGGAAAAGCAATCAGCCCCAGCATTTT. J is TRBJ1-5 and V is TRBV3-1, with TRBD1 matching 7 bases. Germline V lookup: CDR1 LGHDT, CDR2 YNNKEL (reference sequence). Trimming at V came to 1 base and at J to 1 base, leaving 19 bases not matched to a gene. The CDR3 length is 21 residues.

In its sample, this clonotype was seen a few times. The rearrangement joins TRBV20-1 to TRBJ1-5, with TRBD1 as a possible D gene (6 bases). The CDR3 spans 15 residues. Germline values: CDR1 DFQATT, CDR2 SNEGSKA (reference sequence). Between the trimmed V and J ends, which lost 1 base and 5 bases, there was a span of 15 bases. The DNA for the CDR3 is TGCAGTGCTAGAGCCCGAACAGGGCCCCATCAGCCCCAGCATTTT. Encoded protein: CSARARTGPHQPQHF.

V usage is TRBV7-3 and J usage is TRBJ2-7; 10 positions match TRBD2. Germline CDR1 is SGHTA and CDR2 is FQGTGA. The CDR3 has 17 amino acids. V gave up 2 bases and J gave up 2 bases; unmatched junction bases: 9. The CDR3 region is CASSLAPGTSVPYEQYF. CDR3 sequence (DNA): TGTGCCAGCAGCTTAGCCCCCGGGACTAGCGTACCCTACGAGCAGTACTTC.

The chain has TRBV5-1 and TRBJ1-2; D may be TRBD1 (5 bases). The CDR3 extends over 14 amino acids. The germline V and J ends were trimmed by 4 bases and 6 bases, with 16 bases remaining between them. CDR1 is SGHRS and CDR2 is YFSETQ in the germline V gene. The CDR3 spells CASSPVLQGHGYTF. As DNA, the CDR3 is TGCGCCAGCAGCCCAGTCCTGCAGGGTCATGGCTACACCTTC.

The sample holds a few counts of this clonotype. The rearrangement uses TRBV29-1 and TRBJ1-2; 10 bases line up with TRBD1. This CDR3 comprises 15 residues. V was clipped by 6 bases and J by 0 bases; unmatched bases: 7. Germline lookup yields CDR1 SQVTM and CDR2 ANQGSEA. This CDR3 is CSVPDRGSANYGYTF. CDR3 DNA: TGCAGCGTCCCGGACAGGGGGTCAGCTAACTATGGCTACACCTTC.

V and J are TRBV24-1 and TRBJ2-2, with 8 bases lining up with TRBD1. This CDR3 is 15 amino acids long. Germline V gene sequence: CDR1 KGHDR, CDR2 SFDVKD. V lost 3 bases, J lost 7 bases, and 6 bases stayed unmatched. The CDR3 is CATSDPGTGRGELFF. DNA for the CDR3: TGTGCCACCAGTGATCCCGGGACAGGCCGCGGGGAGCTGTTTTTT.

V and J are TRBV4-2 and TRBJ2-3; 8 nucleotides line up with TRBD1. V lost 4 bases to trimming and J lost 6 bases; unmatched junction nucleotides: 9. Germline V gives CDR1 LGHNA, CDR2 YNFKEQ. The CDR3 has 15 residues. For the CDR3, the DNA is TGTGCCAGCAGCCCTGGACAGGGACGAGACGATACGCAGTATTTT. Protein product: CASSPGQGRDDTQYF.

This clonotype was counted a few times. This chain links TRBV4-2 with TRBJ2-3, with 7 nucleotides matching TRBD2. The CDR3 spans 17 residues. The V and J ends lost 0 bases and 1 base, in that order; junction bases with no gene match: 7. Germline lookup yields CDR1 LGHNA and CDR2 YNFKEQ. As DNA, the CDR3 is TGTGCCAGCAGCCAAGATCGGGGGGACTGGGGCACAGATACGCAGTATTTT. Protein product: CASSQDRGDWGTDTQYF.

This rearrangement joins TRBV4-2 to TRBJ2-3; 9 nucleotides align to TRBD2. Trimming removed 3 bases from V and 4 bases from J; junction bases left unmatched: 2. The germline CDR1 and CDR2 sequences are LGHNA and YNFKEQ. This CDR3 is 14 amino acids long. The CDR3 spells CASSQAGGSDTQYF. As DNA, the CDR3 is TGTGCCAGCAGCCAGGCGGGGGGGTCAGATACGCAGTATTTT.

The table lists this clonotype with many counts. The chain joins TRBV20-1 to TRBJ2-3; a weak D match, TRBD2 (5 bases). In germline, CDR1 is DFQATT, CDR2 SNEGSKA (reference sequence). The CDR3 has 15 residues. The V end lost 1 base, the J end lost 0 bases, and 11 bases lay between the germline ends. Here the CDR3 DNA reads TGCAGTGCTAGAGGCCCTAGCCGAAGCACAGATACGCAGTATTTT. Its protein product is CSARGPSRSTDTQYF.

This clonotype was detected a few times. The chain carries TRBV20-1 and TRBJ2-5; the match to TRBD1 covers 8 bases. The trim removed 5 bases at V and 5 bases at J, leaving 10 bases unmatched. Germline V gene data show CDR1 as DFQATT and CDR2 as SNEGSKA (reference sequence). There are 14 residues in the CDR3. The CDR3 region has the DNA TGCAGTGCTGTACCGGGACAGGTGGGGGAGACCCAGTACTTC. This sequence encodes CSAVPGQVGETQYF.

This chain connects TRBV20-1 to TRBJ1-1; the D is unclear. Between the trimmed V and J ends, which lost 6 bases and 1 base, there was a span of 15 bases. This CDR3 spans 14 amino acids. Germline-derived CDR1 and CDR2 are DFQATT and SNEGSKA (reference sequence). CDR3 amino acids: CSAPGVRKNTEAFF. The CDR3 bases are TGCAGTGCCCCTGGGGTACGGAAGAACACTGAAGCTTTCTTT.

V is TRBV4-1 and J is TRBJ2-1; 7 bases are shared with TRBD2. Germline CDR1 reads MGHRA; CDR2 reads YSYEKL. This CDR3 contains 14 residues. J was trimmed by 9 bases and V by 2 bases; bases with no gene match: 7. The CDR3: CASSQPTSRPEQFF. In DNA, the CDR3 is TGCGCCAGCAGCCAACCGACTAGCCGCCCTGAGCAGTTCTTC.

This clonotype was seen more than once but under ten times. The CDR3: CTSSQVLEGAVMNTEAFF. The CDR3 DNA follows: TGCACCAGCAGCCAAGTTTTAGAGGGGGCGGTCATGAACACTGAAGCTTTCTTT. The chain is built from TRBV1 and TRBJ1-1; the DNA was not used to check the table's D call, TRBD1. TRBV1 is a pseudogene segment. This CDR3 contains 18 residues.

The rearrangement joins TRBV20-1 to TRBJ2-3; a weak D match, TRBD2 (5 bases). V was clipped by 2 bases and J by 0 bases, with 12 bases between them. The CDR3 is 15 amino acids. Germline V CDR1 and CDR2: DFQATT, SNEGSKA (reference sequence). CDR3 DNA sequence: TGCAGTGCTAGAATCCCCAAGCGGAGCACAGATACGCAGTATTTT. As protein: CSARIPKRSTDTQYF.

This clonotype was detected a few times. V usage is TRBV6-5 and J usage is TRBJ2-1; D remains ambiguous. The CDR3 has 14 amino acids. Trimming stripped 4 bases from V and 2 bases from J, with 9 bases between. Germline-derived CDR1 and CDR2 are MNHEY and SVGAGI. CDR3 region: CASSLNGAYNEQFF. The CDR3 DNA reads as TGTGCCAGCAGTTTGAACGGCGCCTACAATGAGCAGTTCTTC.

CDR3 sequence: CASSQDGLVGGNEQFF. CDR3 in DNA: TGTGCCAGCAGCCAAGATGGACTAGTAGGGGGCAATGAGCAGTTCTTC. The V gene is TRBV4-2, the J gene TRBJ2-1, with D maybe TRBD2 (7 bases). Trimming left V 0 bases short and J 6 bases short, with 15 bases between. The CDR3 contains 16 residues. The germline V gene encodes CDR1 LGHNA and CDR2 YNFKEQ.

This chain joins TRBV3-1 and TRBJ1-1, with a tentative D call TRBD1 (5 bases). This CDR3 is 16 amino acids long. The V gene's germline CDR1 is LGHDT and CDR2 YNNKEL (reference sequence). V shed 5 bases and J shed 1 base, with 17 bases lying between them. CDR3 in amino acids: CASSSPGRGRNTEAFF. The CDR3, as DNA: TGTGCCAGCAGCTCCCCGGGACGGGGGAGGAACACTGAAGCTTTCTTT.

This clonotype is a singleton in its sample. This chain uses TRBV9 with TRBJ2-5, with D perhaps given as TRBD1 or TRBD2 (5 bases each). Germline assignment: CDR1 SGDLS and CDR2 YYNGEE. V lost 0 bases and J 7 bases, leaving 16 bases between the germline ends. The length of the CDR3 is 15 residues. CDR3 bases: TGTGCCAGCAGCGTAGGCCAGAGCGATGGGGGGACCCAGTACTTC. Translating gives CASSVGQSDGGTQYF.

This chain joins TRBV14 and TRBJ2-3; the D call may be TRBD1 or TRBD2 (6 bases each). From germline, CDR1 is SGHDN and CDR2 FVKESK. V gave up 2 bases and J gave up 3 bases, with 15 bases separating them. This CDR3 comprises 16 residues. CDR3 sequence reads: CASSQRNRAGTDTQYF. CDR3 bases: TGTGCCAGCAGCCAACGTAACAGGGCGGGGACAGATACGCAGTATTTT. The full variable domain, in which reference TRBV14 and TRBJ2-3 provide the parts outside the CDR3, is EAGVTQFPSHSVIEKGQTVTLRCDPISGHDNLYWYRRVMGKEIKFLLHFVKESKQDESGMPNNRFLAERTGGTYSTLKVQPAELEDSGVYFCASSQRNRAGTDTQYFGPGTRLTVL.

V and J are TRBV27 and TRBJ1-2; 7 bases align to TRBD1. CDR3 length equals 15 residues. Germline V gene lookup returns CDR1 MNHEY and CDR2 SMNVEV (reference sequence). The junction had 12 bases not matched to a gene; V was cut back by 6 bases and J by 5 bases. The CDR3: CASRRTGEKGYGYTF. DNA for the CDR3: TGTGCCAGCAGGAGAACAGGGGAAAAGGGGTATGGCTACACCTTC.

V and J are TRBV28 and TRBJ2-5; no firm D call. Germline V gene data show CDR1 as MDHEN and CDR2 as SYDVKM. CDR3 size: 13 residues. Trimming took 5 bases from V and 1 from J, leaving 8 bases between them. The CDR3 DNA sequence: TGTGCCAGCAGTCTTCAGCGCCAAGAGACCCAGTACTTC. This gives the protein CASSLQRQETQYF.

The J gene is TRBJ2-3, the V gene TRBV9; D not certain. V dropped 0 bases and J dropped 2 bases, with 13 bases sitting between them. The CDR3 is 16 amino acids. The germline V gene encodes CDR1 SGDLS and CDR2 YYNGEE. The CDR3 sequence is CASSVAAGVDTDTQYF. The CDR3 region has the DNA TGTGCCAGCAGCGTAGCGGCAGGAGTGGACACAGATACGCAGTATTTT.

The CDR3, as DNA: TGTGCCTGGAGTGTACGCCGGAGCTACGAGCAGTACTTC. Translation gives CAWSVRRSYEQYF. The V call is TRBV30, the J call TRBJ2-7; unclear D gene. Between the trimmed V and J ends, which lost 0 bases and 3 bases, there was a span of 9 bases. Germline lookup yields CDR1 GTSNPN and CDR2 SVGIG (reference sequence). This CDR3 spans 13 amino acids.